Presented here are 31 T cell receptor beta chains from one specimen sequenced in a study of T cells after yellow fever vaccination. TCRdb passed the 5' RACE reads through MiXCR, listing each CDR3 protein once. The table records under 600,000 distinct CDR3 sequences, about 13% of them present only once. Material: PBMCs, obtained on the day of the yellow fever booster vaccination. These receptors were collected from a man aged 25-45 years who received the YFV17D yellow fever vaccine.

The sample holds a few counts of this clonotype. The V gene is TRBV20-1, the J gene TRBJ1-5, with 8 positions matching TRBD1. The junction had 10 bases not matched to a gene; V was cut back by 0 bases and J by 6 bases. Per the germline V gene, CDR1 is DFQATT and CDR2 is SNEGSKA (reference sequence). The CDR3 is 16 residues long. As DNA, the CDR3 is TGCAGTGCTAGAGATTTATCCGGGACAGGAAGTCAGCCCCAGCATTTT. Its protein product is CSARDLSGTGSQPQHF.

V gene TRBV5-1 combines with J gene TRBJ2-7; TRBD1 matches 8 bases. The CDR3 covers 15 residues. CDR1 SGHRS and CDR2 YFSETQ come from the germline V gene. Germline trimming cut 0 bases from V and 6 bases from J; bases unmatched to any gene: 8. The CDR3 spells CASSLGQGKPGEQYF. CDR3 in DNA: TGCGCCAGCAGCTTGGGACAGGGGAAGCCTGGCGAGCAGTACTTC.

In its sample, this clonotype was seen once. The chain uses TRBV20-1 and TRBJ2-3; no firm D call. This CDR3 has 14 amino acids. Per the germline V gene, CDR1 is DFQATT and CDR2 is SNEGSKA (reference sequence). Trimming took 0 bases from V and 2 from J, leaving 9 bases between them. CDR3 sequence (DNA): TGCAGTGCTAGAGATGTACAGACCACAGATACGCAGTATTTT. Its translation is CSARDVQTTDTQYF.

This clonotype was counted only a few times. The chain recombines TRBV20-1 with TRBJ2-1, with 13 bases aligning to TRBD2. Germline-derived CDR1 and CDR2 are DFQATT and SNEGSKA (reference sequence). CDR3 length: 15 residues. The V segment lost 5 bases and the J segment 7 bases; nucleotides outside the gene matches: 8. The CDR3 DNA reads TGCAGTGCTTCATCGACTAGCGGGAGGTTGAATGAGCAGTTCTTC. This encodes CSASSTSGRLNEQFF.

The chain joins TRBV28 to TRBJ2-7; unclear D gene. The V gene's germline CDR1 is MDHEN and CDR2 SYDVKM. The CDR3 is 15 amino acids. V was pared by 1 base and J by 0 bases, with 10 bases between. The CDR3, as DNA: TGTGCCAGCAGTTTATTTACGTTAAGCTCCTACGAGCAGTACTTC. It is translated as CASSLFTLSSYEQYF.

This clonotype has only a few counts. The V and J genes are TRBV2 and TRBJ2-1; D possibly corresponds to TRBD1 (5 bases). V lost 5 bases to trimming and J lost 5 bases, with 16 bases between them. The CDR3 contains 15 residues. Per the germline V gene, CDR1 is SNHLY and CDR2 is FYNNEI. This CDR3 is CASSQGGLGNNEQFF. Here the CDR3 DNA reads TGTGCCAGCAGTCAGGGTGGGCTAGGAAACAATGAGCAGTTCTTC.

This clonotype was detected a few times. V is TRBV12-3 or TRBV12-4 and J is TRBJ2-7; D not resolved. The germline V and J ends were trimmed by 2 bases and 0 bases, with 11 bases remaining between them. This CDR3 has 15 residues. As DNA, the CDR3 is TGTGCCAGCAGTTTAACCCCCCAGAGCTCCTACGAGCAGTACTTC. It specifies CASSLTPQSSYEQYF.

This clonotype was counted a single time. The chain recombines TRBV19 with TRBJ2-1; 9 bases map to TRBD2. The CDR3 runs 14 residues. Trimming at V came to 7 bases and at J to 4 bases, leaving 5 bases not matched to a gene. The germline V gene encodes CDR1 LNHDA and CDR2 SQIVND (reference sequence). In DNA form, the CDR3 reads TGTGCCAGTAATCCAGCGGGGGGATACAATGAGCAGTTCTTC. It specifies CASNPAGGYNEQFF.

The CDR3, as DNA: TGCAGCGCCCGGGTCGCCTACGAGCAGTACTTC. Translating gives CSARVAYEQYF. V usage is TRBV29-1 and J usage is TRBJ2-7; D not resolved. V was cut by 7 bases and J by 2 bases, with 9 bases left in between. The CDR3 spans 11 residues. CDR1 is SQVTM, CDR2 ANQGSEA, per germline.

This chain joins TRBV30 and TRBJ2-1, with 7 bases fitting TRBD1. The CDR3 runs to 13 residues. J was trimmed by 7 bases and V by 1 base; bases with no gene match: 4. CDR1 is GTSNPN and CDR2 is SVGIG in the germline V gene (reference sequence). CDR3 loop: CAWSAGTVNEQFF. CDR3 sequence (DNA): TGTGCCTGGAGTGCCGGGACAGTTAATGAGCAGTTCTTC.

This clonotype was counted between two and nine times. V and J are TRBV18 and TRBJ2-7, with D possibly matching TRBD1 (5 bases). Trimming cost V 0 bases and J 3 bases, with 12 bases left between them. This CDR3 spans 15 amino acids. Germline CDR1 reads KGHSH; CDR2 reads LQKENI. CDR3 nucleotide sequence: TGTGCCAGCTCACCACCGATAGCTCAGGGCTACGAGCAGTACTTC. Its translation: CASSPPIAQGYEQYF. Drawing the rest from reference TRBV18 and TRBJ2-7, the complete variable domain is NAGVMQNPRHLVRRRGQEARLRCSPMKGHSHVYWYRQLPEEGLKFMVYLQKENIIDESGMPKERFSAEFPKEGPSILRIQQVVRGDSAAYFCASSPPIAQGYEQYFGPGTRLTVT.

This chain uses TRBV7-2 with TRBJ1-1; D not resolved. The germline V gene encodes CDR1 SGHTA and CDR2 FQGNSA. Trimming took off 1 base at V and 9 bases at J, with 12 bases between the two ends. The CDR3 runs 13 residues. The CDR3 protein is CASSLDLVGKAFF. Written as DNA, the CDR3 is TGTGCCAGCAGCTTAGATTTGGTGGGGAAAGCTTTCTTT.

The chain joins TRBV12-3 or TRBV12-4 to TRBJ1-1, with unresolved D. V lost 0 bases to trimming and J lost 6 bases, with 8 bases between them. CDR3 length equals 13 residues. The CDR3 loop is CASSLAPLAEAFF. Written as DNA, the CDR3 is TGTGCCAGCAGTTTAGCTCCCCTCGCTGAAGCTTTCTTT.

This chain uses TRBV12-3 or TRBV12-4 with TRBJ2-7; D gene ambiguous. Trimming took off 2 bases at V and 5 bases at J, with 13 bases between the two ends. This CDR3 has 14 amino acids. The chain's CDR3 is CASSLIGLGNEQYF. The CDR3 region has the DNA TGTGCCAGCAGTTTAATAGGGCTGGGGAACGAGCAGTACTTC.

CDR3 protein: CASSQSWWTESYEQYF. In DNA, the CDR3 is TGCGCCAGCAGTCAATCGTGGTGGACGGAAAGTTACGAGCAGTACTTC. The chain joins TRBV23-1 to TRBJ2-7; D remains unclear. TRBV23-1 is designated an ORF whose function remains uncertain. V was pared by 0 bases and J by 4 bases, with 16 bases between. The CDR3 loop spans 16 amino acids.

This clonotype was recorded a few times. V is TRBV20-1 and J is TRBJ2-7; 7 bases are shared with TRBD1. The CDR3 runs to 14 residues. Per germline, CDR1 DFQATT and CDR2 SNEGSKA (reference sequence). The J segment lost 2 bases and the V segment lost 4 bases, leaving 8 bases of the junction unmatched. CDR3 sequence: CSATGQAPTYEQYF. Here the CDR3 DNA reads TGCAGTGCTACCGGACAGGCACCTACCTACGAGCAGTACTTC.

The V gene is TRBV20-1, the J gene TRBJ2-3; D gene ambiguous. Trimming took off 1 base at V and 5 bases at J, with 13 bases between the two ends. The CDR3 is made up of 14 amino acids. CDR1 is DFQATT, CDR2 SNEGSKA, per germline (reference sequence). The CDR3 loop reads CSARGVYQQDTQYF. CDR3 in DNA: TGCAGTGCTAGAGGGGTTTATCAACAAGATACGCAGTATTTT.

This clonotype was seen a handful of times. The gene calls are TRBV4-3 and TRBJ1-2; no clear D gene. Germline V lookup: CDR1 LGHNA, CDR2 YSLEER. There are 13 residues in the CDR3. Trimming took off 4 bases at V and 3 bases at J, with 9 bases between the two ends. Written as DNA, the CDR3 is TGCGCCAGCAGCCGGCGACTATACTATGGCTACACCTTC. It yields the protein CASSRRLYYGYTF.

This clonotype appeared a few times. V gene TRBV20-1 combines with J gene TRBJ2-3, with D possibly matching TRBD1 (5 bases). CDR1 is DFQATT and CDR2 is SNEGSKA in the germline V gene (reference sequence). V lost 1 base and J 4 bases, leaving 12 bases between the germline ends. This CDR3 contains 14 residues. In DNA, the CDR3 is TGCAGTGCTAGAGGGCCATCCAGGGCAGATACGCAGTATTTT. Its translation is CSARGPSRADTQYF.

This chain links TRBV10-3 with TRBJ1-2; D remains unclear. V dropped 0 bases and J dropped 4 bases, with 6 bases sitting between them. The CDR3 contains 13 residues. Germline V lookup: CDR1 ENHRY, CDR2 SYGVKD. CDR3 sequence reads: CAISESDFYGYTF. In nucleotides, the CDR3 is TGTGCCATCAGTGAGTCCGACTTCTATGGCTACACCTTC.

The V and J genes are TRBV5-6 and TRBJ2-2; possible D gene TRBD1, 6 bases. Trimming shortened V by 4 bases and J by 5 bases, and 12 bases separated the two germline ends. The CDR3 runs 14 residues. Germline V gene sequence: CDR1 SGHDT, CDR2 YYEEEE. Here the CDR3 reads CASSMDSWTGELFF. In DNA form, the CDR3 reads TGTGCCAGCAGCATGGACAGTTGGACCGGGGAGCTGTTTTTT.

In DNA, the CDR3 is TGCAGCGTTGTTAAGGGGTCACATGAGCAGTTCTTC. Translating gives CSVVKGSHEQFF. The genes are TRBV29-1 and TRBJ2-1; D possibly corresponds to TRBD1 (5 bases). CDR3 length: 12 residues. In germline, CDR1 is SQVTM, CDR2 ANQGSEA. Deletions cut 4 bases from V and 8 bases from J, with 12 bases between.

The gene calls are TRBV11-2 and TRBJ2-3, with TRBD1 matching 11 bases. The germline gives CDR1 SGHAT, CDR2 FQNNGV. CDR3 length: 16 amino acids. With V trimmed by 0 bases and J by 5 bases, 4 bases remained unmatched. The CDR3 protein is CASSLEMGQGEDTQYF. In DNA form, the CDR3 reads TGTGCCAGCAGCTTAGAGATGGGACAGGGGGAAGATACGCAGTATTTT.

This clonotype was picked up a small number of times. The chain links TRBV29-1 to TRBJ1-1; no clear D gene. V lost 3 bases and J lost 4, with 15 bases in between. The CDR3 is 14 residues long. CDR1 and CDR2 from the germline V gene are SQVTM and ANQGSEA. CDR3 bases: TGCAGCGTTGACCTGGGAGAGGATACCACTGAAGCTTTCTTT. This sequence encodes CSVDLGEDTTEAFF.

The gene calls are TRBV6-1 and TRBJ2-3, with D unclear. CDR3 size: 13 residues. Germline CDR1 and CDR2: MNHNS and SASEGT. The V gene lost 7 bases and the J gene lost 5 bases, with 13 bases spanning the gap. The CDR3 reads CASTVQARDTQYF. In DNA, the CDR3 is TGTGCCAGCACCGTCCAGGCTAGAGATACGCAGTATTTT.

The chain uses TRBV19 and TRBJ2-1; 11 bases agree with TRBD2. Per germline, CDR1 LNHDA and CDR2 SQIVND (reference sequence). This CDR3 region has 22 residues. The trim removed 6 bases at V and 4 bases at J, leaving 26 bases unmatched. CDR3 loop: CASRNPTRARGTSGAPYNEQFF. DNA of the CDR3: TGTGCCAGTAGGAATCCGACCCGGGCCAGGGGGACTAGCGGTGCTCCGTACAATGAGCAGTTCTTC. Filled out from reference TRBV19 and TRBJ2-1, the complete variable domain reads DGGITQSPKYLFRKEGQNVTLSCEQNLNHDAMYWYRQDPGQGLRLIYYSQIVNDFQKGDIAEGYSVSREKKESFPLTVTSAQKNPTAFYLCASRNPTRARGTSGAPYNEQFFGPGTRLTVL.

In its sample, this clonotype was seen once. The J gene is TRBJ2-3, the V gene TRBV28; D unresolved. This CDR3 region has 11 residues. Germline CDR1 reads MDHEN; CDR2 reads SYDVKM. Trimming left V 8 bases short and J 5 bases short, with 8 bases between. CDR3 in DNA: TGTGCCAGCGTAAAATTAGATACGCAGTATTTT. Its translation: CASVKLDTQYF.

This clonotype showed up many times. The DNA for the CDR3 is TGTGCCAGCAGTTTCGGGCGGACTGAAGCTTTCTTT. Residues: CASSFGRTEAFF. V gene TRBV12-3 or TRBV12-4 combines with J gene TRBJ1-1; no definite D call. The CDR3 runs to 12 residues. V was trimmed by 3 bases and J by 5 bases, leaving 7 bases between them.

The chain recombines TRBV10-2 with TRBJ1-1; tentatively, D is TRBD1 (5 bases). The V and J ends lost 6 bases and 5 bases respectively, with 13 bases between them. CDR3 length: 13 residues. Germline loops: CDR1 WSHSY, CDR2 SAAADI. This chain's CDR3 is CASSLGGWTEAFF. CDR3 bases: TGCGCCAGCAGCCTCGGGGGTTGGACTGAAGCTTTCTTT.

The rearrangement joins TRBV28 to TRBJ2-1; D remains ambiguous. Trimming removed 4 bases at V and 11 bases at J, with 12 bases between. In germline, CDR1 is MDHEN, CDR2 SYDVKM. This CDR3 has 12 amino acids. The CDR3 sequence is CASSSSGPKQFF. In DNA form, the CDR3 reads TGTGCCAGCAGTTCCAGTGGTCCAAAGCAGTTCTTC.

The chain links TRBV20-1 to TRBJ2-3, with D possibly being TRBD2 (5 bases). V lost 0 bases to trimming and J lost 6 bases, with 16 bases between them. The V gene's germline CDR1 is DFQATT and CDR2 SNEGSKA (reference sequence). CDR3 length: 15 amino acids. In nucleotides, the CDR3 is TGCAGTGCTAGAGATCCGTCTAGCTTCGGGGATACGCAGTATTTT. Translation gives CSARDPSSFGDTQYF.